The following is a TCR beta chain sequence with its context. Its antigen is unidentified. The sample originates from a study of cytomegalovirus exposure and HLA in healthy donors. Regarding the study as a whole: A few chains tied to CMV proved CMV antigen-specific in vitro. Using the classifier, cytomegalovirus status was reportedly diagnosed with high specificity and sensitivity. Despite most TCR sequences being rare, some public TCRs occurred in many donors.

Produced via immunoSEQ multiplex PCR; TCRdb's table is partial and in-frame only. Of around 94,000 clones listed, about 94% are singletons. The donors formed part of the approximately 120-subject validation cohort, distinct from the 666-subject first cohort. With 2 bases clipped from V and 0 bases from J, the junction kept 3 bases outside the gene matches. CDR1 is SGHVS, CDR2 FQNEAQ, per germline. The CDR3 length is 15 residues. The sequencing input was PBMCs. This receptor was obtained from a young woman in good health and CMV-seronegative. The rearrangement links TRBV7-8 to TRBJ1-1, with TRBD1 matching 7 bases. The CDR3: CASSLPGTVNTEAFF. For the CDR3, the DNA is TGTGCCAGCAGCTTACCCGGGACAGTGAACACTGAAGCTTTCTTT. The whole variable domain, remainder taken from reference TRBV7-8 and TRBJ1-1, is GAGVSQSPRYKVAKRGQDVALRCDPISGHVSLFWYQQALGQGPEFLTYFQNEAQLDKSGLPSDRFFAERPEGSVSTLKIQRTQQEDSAVYLCASSLPGTVNTEAFFGQGTRLTVV.